This T cell receptor (beta chain) was documented in a study of T cells after yellow fever vaccination. Study context: Preparing low-cell-number fractions relied on SMART-Seq v4 Ultra Low Input. Whole-study results and caveats: In post-booster samples, most primary-vaccination clones reappeared (approximately 97% CD4, roughly 90% CD8).

A few counts support this clonotype. The target antigen is unknown. The CDR3 extends over 15 amino acids. One entry per CDR3 protein results from TCRdb running MiXCR on the 5' RACE reads. The sample shows 500,000 to 550,000 distinct CDR3 sequences, 20% to 25% of them seen only once. The sample consisted of PBMCs, taken roughly 20 days after the first yellow fever vaccination. The TCR sequence derives from a man between 18 and 35 years old who received the YFV17D yellow fever vaccine. The rearrangement uses TRBV21-1 and TRBJ1-1; the listed D gene, TRBD1, was not tested against the DNA. TRBV21-1 counts as a pseudogene. CDR3: CASSCAPDHLAEAFF. DNA of the CDR3: TGTGCCAGCAGCTGCGCCCCAGACCATTTGGCTGAAGCTTTCTTT.